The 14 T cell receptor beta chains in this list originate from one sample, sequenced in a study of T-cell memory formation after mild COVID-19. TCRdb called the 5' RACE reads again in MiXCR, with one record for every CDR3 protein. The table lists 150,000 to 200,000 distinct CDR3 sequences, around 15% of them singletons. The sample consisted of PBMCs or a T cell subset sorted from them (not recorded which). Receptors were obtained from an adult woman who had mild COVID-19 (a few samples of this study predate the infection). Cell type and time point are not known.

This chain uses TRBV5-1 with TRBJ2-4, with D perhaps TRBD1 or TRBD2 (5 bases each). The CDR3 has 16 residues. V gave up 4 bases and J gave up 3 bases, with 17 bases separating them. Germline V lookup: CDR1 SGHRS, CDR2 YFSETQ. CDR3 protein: CASSPPREGVKNIQYF. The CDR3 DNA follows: TGCGCCAGCAGCCCCCCGAGGGAAGGGGTCAAAAACATTCAGTACTTC.

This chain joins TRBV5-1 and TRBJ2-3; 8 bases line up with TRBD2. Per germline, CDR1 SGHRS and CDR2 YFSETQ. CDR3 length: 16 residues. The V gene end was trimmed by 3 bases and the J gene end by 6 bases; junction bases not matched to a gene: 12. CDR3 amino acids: CASSSTSGGPPDTQYF. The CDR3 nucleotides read TGCGCCAGCAGCTCGACGTCGGGAGGGCCGCCCGATACGCAGTATTTT.

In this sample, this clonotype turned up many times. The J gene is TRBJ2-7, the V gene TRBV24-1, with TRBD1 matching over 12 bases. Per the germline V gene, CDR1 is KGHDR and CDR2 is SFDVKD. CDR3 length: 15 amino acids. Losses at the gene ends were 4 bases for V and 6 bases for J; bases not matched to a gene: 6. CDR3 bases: TGTGCCACCAGTGACCCCGGGACAGGGGGCCCCGAGCAGTACTTC. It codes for CATSDPGTGGPEQYF.

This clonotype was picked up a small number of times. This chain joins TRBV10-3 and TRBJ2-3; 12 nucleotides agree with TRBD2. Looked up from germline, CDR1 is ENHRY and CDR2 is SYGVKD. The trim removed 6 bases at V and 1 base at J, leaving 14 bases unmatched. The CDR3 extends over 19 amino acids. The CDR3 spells CAISVPLAGGPVGTDTQYF. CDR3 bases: TGTGCCATCAGCGTACCCCTAGCGGGAGGGCCGGTCGGCACAGATACGCAGTATTTT.

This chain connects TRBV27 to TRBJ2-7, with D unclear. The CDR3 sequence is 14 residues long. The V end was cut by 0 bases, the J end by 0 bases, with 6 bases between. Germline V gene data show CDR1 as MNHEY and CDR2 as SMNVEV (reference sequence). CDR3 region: CASSLSGFSYEQYF. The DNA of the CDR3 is TGTGCCAGCAGTTTATCAGGGTTCTCCTACGAGCAGTACTTC.

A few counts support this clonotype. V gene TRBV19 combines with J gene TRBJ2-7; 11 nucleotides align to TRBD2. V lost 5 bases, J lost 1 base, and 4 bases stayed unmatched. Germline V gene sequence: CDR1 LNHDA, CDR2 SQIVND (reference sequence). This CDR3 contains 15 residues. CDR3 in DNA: TGTGCCAGTAGTTCGGGACTAGCGGCTTCCTACGAGCAGTACTTC. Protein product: CASSSGLAASYEQYF.

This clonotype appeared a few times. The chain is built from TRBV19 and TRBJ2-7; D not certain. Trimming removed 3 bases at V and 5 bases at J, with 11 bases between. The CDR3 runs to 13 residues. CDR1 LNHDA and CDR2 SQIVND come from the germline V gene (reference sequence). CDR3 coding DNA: TGTGCCAGTAGTATGGCAGAATTCCACGAGCAGTACTTC. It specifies CASSMAEFHEQYF.

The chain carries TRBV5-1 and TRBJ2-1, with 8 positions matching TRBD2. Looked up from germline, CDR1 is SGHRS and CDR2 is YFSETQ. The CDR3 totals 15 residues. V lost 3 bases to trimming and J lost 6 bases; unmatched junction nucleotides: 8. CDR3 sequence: CASSSTPGLVNEQFF. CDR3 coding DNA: TGCGCCAGCAGCTCAACGCCGGGACTAGTCAATGAGCAGTTCTTC.

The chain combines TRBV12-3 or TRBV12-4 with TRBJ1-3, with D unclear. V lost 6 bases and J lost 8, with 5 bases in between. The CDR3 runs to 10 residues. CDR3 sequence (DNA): TGTGCCAGCAGGACTGACACCATATATTTT. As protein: CASRTDTIYF.

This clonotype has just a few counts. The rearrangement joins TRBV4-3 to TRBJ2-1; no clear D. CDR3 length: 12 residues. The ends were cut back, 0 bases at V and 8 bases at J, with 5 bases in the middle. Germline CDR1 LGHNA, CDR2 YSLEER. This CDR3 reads CASSQDFYEQFF. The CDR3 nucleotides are TGCGCCAGCAGCCAAGACTTTTATGAGCAGTTCTTC.

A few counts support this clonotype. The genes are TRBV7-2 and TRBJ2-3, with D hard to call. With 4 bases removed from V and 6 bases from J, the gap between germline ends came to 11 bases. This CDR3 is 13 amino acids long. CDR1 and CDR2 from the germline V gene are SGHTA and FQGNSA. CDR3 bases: TGTGCCAGCAGCTCCTCCGAAGGGGATACGCAGTATTTT. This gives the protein CASSSSEGDTQYF.

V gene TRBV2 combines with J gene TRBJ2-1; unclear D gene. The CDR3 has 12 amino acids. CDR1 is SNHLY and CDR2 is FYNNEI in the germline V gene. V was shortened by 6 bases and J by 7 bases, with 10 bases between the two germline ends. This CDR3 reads CASRSFGNEQFF. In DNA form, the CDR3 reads TGTGCCAGCAGGTCCTTTGGGAATGAGCAGTTCTTC. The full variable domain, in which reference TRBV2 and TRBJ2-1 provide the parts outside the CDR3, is EPEVTQTPSHQVTQMGQEVILRCVPISNHLYFYWYRQILGQKVEFLVSFYNNEISEKSEIFDDQFSVERPDGSNFTLKIRSTKLEDSAMYFCASRSFGNEQFFGPGTRLTVL.

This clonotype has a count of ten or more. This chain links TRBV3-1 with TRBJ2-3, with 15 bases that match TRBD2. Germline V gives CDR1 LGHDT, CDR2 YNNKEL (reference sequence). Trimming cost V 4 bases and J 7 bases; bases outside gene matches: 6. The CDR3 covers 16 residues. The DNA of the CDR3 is TGTGCCAGCAGCCGACTTGGGACTAGCGGGGGGAATACGCAGTATTTT. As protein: CASSRLGTSGGNTQYF.

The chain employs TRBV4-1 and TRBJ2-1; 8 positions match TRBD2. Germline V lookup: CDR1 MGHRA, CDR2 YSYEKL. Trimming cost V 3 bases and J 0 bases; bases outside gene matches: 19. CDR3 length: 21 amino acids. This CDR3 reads CASSQDTTGSGGWSSYNEQFF. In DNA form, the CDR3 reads TGCGCCAGCAGCCAGGATACCACAGGGAGCGGGGGTTGGAGCTCCTACAATGAGCAGTTCTTC.